This TCR beta chain was profiled in a study of T-cell memory formation after mild COVID-19. Per germline, CDR1 KGHDR and CDR2 SFDVKD. Trimming took off 0 bases at V and 6 bases at J, with 14 bases between the two ends. The CDR3 loop spans 16 amino acids. TCRdb reprocessed the 5' RACE reads via MiXCR and lists one record per CDR3 protein. The sample yields under 300,000 distinct CDR3 sequences, more than 15% seen once. This clonotype came up a few times. The genes are TRBV24-1 and TRBJ2-1, with D possibly being TRBD1 or TRBD2 (5 bases each). This receptor was identified in a man aged 18 to 29 who had mild COVID-19 (a few samples of this study predate the infection). Cell type and time point are not known. The specimen sequenced was PBMCs or a T cell subset sorted from them (not recorded which). The CDR3 bases are TGTGCCACCAGTGATTTGTTAGCCAGGGAGACCAATGAGCAGTTCTTC. Residues: CATSDLLARETNEQFF.